The entry below describes one T cell receptor beta chain. Per the original methods: From reference gene primer amplification, estimates of nucleated cell counts were derived. Clones were sequenced by immunoSEQ multiplex PCR, and TCRdb holds only the in-frame ones, with some missing. The V and J calls and clone size come from that table; D and trimming were worked out from the DNA. The sample holds a few hundred thousand clones, about 87% seen once. This sample was included in a study of blood T cell repertoires in COVID-19. Across the study: Sites across the United States, Italy and Spain contributed samples from acute and convalescent COVID-19. Nucleic acid was either cDNA or gDNA, and it came from T cells, B-cell-depleted T cells, or PBMCs.

The ends were cut back, 0 bases at V and 10 bases at J, with 16 bases in the middle. This CDR3 has 15 residues. Per germline, CDR1 LGHDT and CDR2 YNNKEL (reference sequence). The sequence was obtained from a woman aged 45 to 65 who had recovered from COVID-19. The sequenced sample was PBMCs or T cells enriched from blood (not recorded which). This sequence joins TRBV3-1 (or the pseudogene TRBV3-2) and TRBJ2-1; possible D gene TRBD1, 6 bases. The CDR3 sequence: CASSQESGAALEQFF. CDR3 nucleotide sequence: TGTGCCAGCAGCCAAGAATCAGGGGCCGCGTTAGAGCAGTTCTTC.